Following are 10 T cell receptor beta chains from one sample sequenced in a study of blood T cell repertoires in COVID-19. The table came from immunoSEQ multiplex PCR; TCRdb's copy has only in-frame clones and leaves some out. This table has about 200,000 clones, 80% to 90% appearing once. The source material was PBMCs or T cells enriched from blood (not recorded which). These receptors originate from a woman between 40 and 55 years old with acute COVID-19.

This chain links TRBV5-1 with TRBJ2-3; D call uncertain. Per germline, CDR1 SGHRS and CDR2 YFSETQ. V was trimmed by 4 bases and J by 2 bases, leaving 11 bases between them. CDR3 length: 14 residues. The CDR3 DNA is TGCGCCAGCAGCACTGAGAGGCACACAGATACGCAGTATTTT. Translated: CASSTERHTDTQYF. Looking up the rest from reference TRBV5-1 and TRBJ2-3 gives the full variable domain: KAGVTQTPRYLIKTRGQQVTLSCSPISGHRSVSWYQQTPGQGLQFLFEYFSETQRNKGNFPGRFSGRQFSNSRSEMNVSTLELGDSALYLCASSTERHTDTQYFGPGTRLTVL.

The CDR3 sequence is CASSYRETQYF. The CDR3 DNA is TGTGCCAGCAGCTACAGAGAGACCCAGTACTTC. The chain carries TRBV7-9 and TRBJ2-5; D is uncertain. The length of the CDR3 is 11 residues. In germline, CDR1 is SEHNR, CDR2 FQNEAQ (reference sequence). V lost 4 bases to trimming and J lost 4 bases, with 4 bases between them.

This clone was observed once. The V gene is TRBV19, the J gene TRBJ2-7; 11 bases match TRBD2. Unmatched junction bases numbered 9, after V lost 3 bases and J lost 2 bases. CDR1 LNHDA and CDR2 SQIVND come from the germline V gene (reference sequence). The CDR3 spans 17 residues. CDR3 loop: CASSMGTSGRFPYEQYF. The CDR3 DNA reads as TGTGCCAGTAGTATGGGCACTAGCGGGAGATTCCCCTACGAGCAGTACTTC.

This sequence joins TRBV5-1 and TRBJ1-2; D perhaps matches TRBD1 (5 bases). V shed 3 bases and J shed 4 bases, with 16 bases lying between them. The length of the CDR3 is 15 residues. Germline CDR1 reads SGHRS; CDR2 reads YFSETQ. DNA for the CDR3: TGCGCCAGCAGCTCGGGACTCTCCGGGCCCTATGGCTACACCTTC. Translated: CASSSGLSGPYGYTF.

The chain employs TRBV9 and TRBJ2-1, with TRBD2 matching 8 bases. CDR3 length: 15 amino acids. With V trimmed by 6 bases and J by 3 bases, 8 bases remained unmatched. Germline CDR1 reads SGDLS; CDR2 reads YYNGEE. CDR3 DNA sequence: TGTGCCAGCAACCTAGGCCGGGGGGGCTACAATGAGCAGTTCTTC. Its translation is CASNLGRGGYNEQFF.

This chain links TRBV29-1 with TRBJ2-5; 8 positions agree with TRBD1. Germline V gene data show CDR1 as SQVTM and CDR2 as ANQGSEA. The junction had 11 bases not matched to a gene; V was cut back by 4 bases and J by 4 bases. The CDR3 totals 15 residues. CDR3: CSVGRRPGQGETQYF. The CDR3 DNA sequence: TGCAGCGTTGGGCGCCGCCCTGGACAGGGAGAGACCCAGTACTTC.

This clone was detected once. The chain is built from TRBV27 and TRBJ1-2; D is unclear. V lost 2 bases and J lost 8, with 18 bases in between. CDR3 length equals 15 residues. Germline lookup yields CDR1 MNHEY and CDR2 SMNVEV (reference sequence). This CDR3 is CASSLEKGGVYGYTF. DNA for the CDR3: TGTGCCAGCAGTTTAGAAAAGGGAGGAGTATACGGCTACACCTTC.

The chain uses TRBV6-5 and TRBJ1-1; D is possibly TRBD1 (5 bases). V lost 0 bases and J 1 base, leaving 12 bases between the germline ends. CDR1 is MNHEY, CDR2 SVGAGI, per germline. This CDR3 has 16 amino acids. The CDR3 nucleotides are TGTGCCAGCAGTTACTCGTTTCTACAGGCGAACACTGAAGCTTTCTTT. Translation: CASSYSFLQANTEAFF.

This clone was observed at least ten times. This chain joins TRBV19 and TRBJ1-5, with TRBD1 matching over 11 bases. The CDR3 length is 13 residues. V dropped 6 bases and J dropped 6; count of bases not matched to a gene: 1. Per the germline V gene, CDR1 is LNHDA and CDR2 is SQIVND (reference sequence). CDR3: CASRGTGGQPQHF. The CDR3 nucleotides are TGTGCCAGTAGAGGGACAGGGGGTCAGCCCCAGCATTTT.

The chain couples TRBV7-9 to TRBJ2-5; 10 bases map to TRBD2. Germline CDR1 reads SEHNR; CDR2 reads FQNEAQ (reference sequence). This CDR3 is 16 amino acids long. V was clipped by 4 bases and J by 5 bases; unmatched bases: 10. The CDR3 sequence is CASSSQQLAGRETQYF. In nucleotides, the CDR3 is TGTGCCAGCAGCTCACAACAACTAGCGGGAAGGGAGACCCAGTACTTC.